What follows are 18 T cell receptor beta chains derived from one specimen sequenced in a study of T cell repertoires in cytomegalovirus infection. MiXCR was run by TCRdb on the reads, yielding one entry per CDR3 protein. The sample consists of around 500,000 distinct CDR3 sequences, about 42% of them appearing once. Antigen specificity for these receptors is unknown. The sample consisted of cultured PBMCs, taken from culture after CMV antigen stimulation. The receptor set was obtained from a human donor in good health (CMV status not recorded). Some clones in this sample may be carry-over from other donors' samples.

The chain recombines TRBV20-1 with TRBJ2-3, with 11 bases identical to TRBD2. Germline V CDR1 and CDR2: DFQATT, SNEGSKA (reference sequence). J lost 0 bases, V lost 6 bases, and 5 bases had no gene match. This CDR3 contains 15 residues. The CDR3 here is CSAPTSGTSTDTQYF. The CDR3 DNA is TGCAGTGCCCCGACTAGCGGGACAAGCACAGATACGCAGTATTTT.

The chain has TRBV5-6 and TRBJ2-5; D unresolved. The V end was cut by 7 bases, the J end by 3 bases, with 16 bases between. The CDR3 loop spans 14 amino acids. Germline lookup yields CDR1 SGHDT and CDR2 YYEEEE. CDR3 nucleotide sequence: TGTGCCAGCCGGGTGACTCCGACGGAAGAGACCCAGTACTTC. This encodes CASRVTPTEETQYF.

The V call is TRBV7-2, the J call TRBJ2-1; possible D gene TRBD2, 6 bases. CDR3 length: 16 residues. In germline, CDR1 is SGHTA, CDR2 FQGNSA. V gave up 0 bases and J gave up 2 bases, with 11 bases separating them. The CDR3 DNA sequence: TGTGCCAGCAGCTTAGCGGTAGCGGCGACCTACAATGAGCAGTTCTTC. This sequence encodes CASSLAVAATYNEQFF.

This clonotype was picked up a small number of times. The CDR3: CASSPTGAGGEQFF. The CDR3 bases are TGTGCCAGCAGCCCGACAGGGGCCGGGGGTGAGCAGTTCTTC. The genes are TRBV7-2 and TRBJ2-1; TRBD1 agrees at 8 bases. CDR1 and CDR2 from the germline V gene are SGHTA and FQGNSA. The CDR3 contains 14 residues. V was clipped by 5 bases and J by 9 bases; unmatched bases: 9.

This clonotype was found many times. The rearrangement joins TRBV6-5 to TRBJ2-7; TRBD1 agrees at 8 bases. CDR1 MNHEY and CDR2 SVGAGI come from the germline V gene. This CDR3 comprises 15 residues. The junction had 6 bases not matched to a gene; V was cut back by 2 bases and J by 3 bases. Here the CDR3 reads CASSYGQGAIYEQYF. In nucleotides, the CDR3 is TGTGCCAGCAGTTACGGTCAGGGGGCGATCTACGAGCAGTACTTC.

The J gene is TRBJ2-6, the V gene TRBV4-2; tentative D call: TRBD2 (5 bases). Germline assignment: CDR1 LGHNA and CDR2 YNFKEQ. There are 17 residues in the CDR3. Trimming pared 4 bases from V and 2 bases from J, leaving 15 bases between. This CDR3 is CASSRPGMRAGANVLTF. CDR3 nucleotides: TGTGCCAGCAGCCGCCCGGGGATGAGGGCTGGGGCCAACGTCCTGACTTTC.

This clonotype was counted between two and nine times. The chain has TRBV7-2 and TRBJ2-7; no clear D. Germline values: CDR1 SGHTA, CDR2 FQGNSA. CDR3 length: 14 residues. V dropped 1 base and J dropped 6 bases, with 13 bases sitting between them. CDR3 coding DNA: TGTGCCAGCAGCTTAGTGGGTAAATCCGTCGAGCAGTACTTC. This gives the protein CASSLVGKSVEQYF. Based on the CDR3 plus reference TRBV7-2 and TRBJ2-7, the full variable domain is GAGVSQSPSNKVTEKGKDVELRCDPISGHTALYWYRQSLGQGLEFLIYFQGNSAPDKSGLPSDRFSAERTGGSVSTLTIQRTQQEDSAVYLCASSLVGKSVEQYFGPGTRLTVT.

The rearrangement links TRBV12-3 or TRBV12-4 to TRBJ2-7; 7 bases map to TRBD2. V lost 3 bases to trimming and J lost 2 bases; unmatched junction nucleotides: 7. There are 15 residues in the CDR3. Here the CDR3 reads CASSFRTGGTYEQYF. The CDR3 nucleotides are TGTGCCAGCAGTTTTAGGACGGGGGGTACCTACGAGCAGTACTTC.

This clonotype was counted ten times or more. The rearrangement uses TRBV7-2 and TRBJ2-1, with D perhaps matching TRBD2 (7 bases). Trimming took off 5 bases at V and 2 bases at J, with 16 bases between the two ends. Looked up from germline, CDR1 is SGHTA and CDR2 is FQGNSA. This CDR3 comprises 16 residues. CDR3 sequence (DNA): TGTGCCAGCAGCCAAGTCGGGGGGCATACCTACAATGAGCAGTTCTTC. This translates into CASSQVGGHTYNEQFF.

This clonotype turned up a few times. This sequence joins TRBV6-1 and TRBJ1-5; D possibly corresponds to TRBD1 (6 bases). Trimming shortened V by 7 bases and J by 4 bases, and 20 bases separated the two germline ends. Germline CDR1 reads MNHNS; CDR2 reads SASEGT. CDR3 size: 16 residues. Here the CDR3 DNA reads TGTGCCAGCATGCCCTTGCCCGGGACACTAAATCAGCCCCAGCATTTT. Protein product: CASMPLPGTLNQPQHF.

The genes are TRBV4-1 and TRBJ2-7; 10 bases fit TRBD1. The CDR3 loop spans 15 amino acids. Germline V gives CDR1 MGHRA, CDR2 YSYEKL. The junction had 4 bases not matched to a gene; V was cut back by 2 bases and J by 3 bases. CDR3 sequence: CASSQPGQGNYEQYF. CDR3 nucleotide sequence: TGCGCCAGCAGCCAACCGGGACAGGGGAACTACGAGCAGTACTTC.

This chain links TRBV7-2 with TRBJ2-2, with TRBD2 identical over 10 bases. This CDR3 is built from 16 residues. With V trimmed by 3 bases and J by 4 bases, 5 bases remained unmatched. CDR1 and CDR2 from the germline V gene are SGHTA and FQGNSA. CDR3 coding DNA: TGTGCCAGCAGCTTCTCCCCTAGCGGGAGCACCGGGGAGCTGTTTTTT. Its translation: CASSFSPSGSTGELFF.

This clonotype has a handful of counts. V and J are TRBV7-8 and TRBJ2-7, with D possibly being TRBD1 (5 bases). Germline V gene data show CDR1 as SGHVS and CDR2 as FQNEAQ. The CDR3 totals 13 residues. Trimming pared 5 bases from V and 6 bases from J, leaving 14 bases between. DNA of the CDR3: TGTGCCAGCAGCCATTCTCAGGGTTTCGAGCAGTACTTC. Its translation: CASSHSQGFEQYF.

The CDR3, as DNA: TGTGCCAGCAGCTTAGAAGGGGGTGGTCAGCCCCAGCATTTT. It codes for CASSLEGGGQPQHF. The V gene is TRBV7-2, the J gene TRBJ1-5; D is perhaps TRBD1 (6 bases). The CDR3 consists of 14 residues. CDR1 and CDR2 (germline): SGHTA, FQGNSA. V dropped 1 base and J dropped 6 bases, with 10 bases sitting between them.

This clonotype was detected a few times. The V gene is TRBV6-2 or TRBV6-3, the J gene TRBJ2-3; D gene unclear. CDR1 is MNHEY, CDR2 SVGEGT, per germline. The CDR3 extends over 11 amino acids. Trimming cost V 7 bases and J 7 bases, with 9 bases left between them. This CDR3 is CASTAGYTQYF. CDR3 in DNA: TGTGCCAGCACCGCCGGGTATACGCAGTATTTT.

V gene TRBV11-2 combines with J gene TRBJ1-3; tentatively, D is TRBD1 (5 bases). The germline V gene encodes CDR1 SGHAT and CDR2 FQNNGV. Deletions cut 7 bases from V and 9 bases from J, with 19 bases between. This CDR3 has 14 residues. The CDR3 nucleotides are TGTGCCAGCACCAACCGACGGGGGTTGGGCACCATATATTTT. As protein: CASTNRRGLGTIYF.

J is TRBJ2-1 and V is TRBV7-8; D is unresolved. V lost 2 bases, J lost 3 bases, and 8 bases lay in between. CDR1 and CDR2 (germline): SGHVS, FQNEAQ. CDR3 length: 14 amino acids. CDR3 sequence: CASSLMWGYNEQFF. CDR3 DNA sequence: TGTGCCAGCAGCTTAATGTGGGGCTACAATGAGCAGTTCTTC. The variable domain in full, with the rest retrieved from reference TRBV7-8 and TRBJ2-1, is GAGVSQSPRYKVAKRGQDVALRCDPISGHVSLFWYQQALGQGPEFLTYFQNEAQLDKSGLPSDRFFAERPEGSVSTLKIQRTQQEDSAVYLCASSLMWGYNEQFFGPGTRLTVL.

The rearrangement uses TRBV15 and TRBJ1-6; weak D call: TRBD1 (6 bases). With 3 bases removed from V and 10 bases from J, the gap between germline ends came to 16 bases. The CDR3 covers 15 residues. The germline gives CDR1 LNHNV, CDR2 YYDKDF (reference sequence). The CDR3 spells CATSSHRDIGSPLHF. As DNA, the CDR3 is TGTGCCACCAGCAGCCACCGGGACATCGGCTCACCCCTCCACTTT.